The clone carrying this T cell receptor (beta chain) appeared once. This entry belongs to a study of cytomegalovirus exposure and HLA in healthy donors. Primers: 60 Vbeta forward and 13 Jbeta reverse. Method: immunoSEQ multiplex PCR; TCRdb's copy keeps in-frame clones and lacks some. This sample carries 150,000 to 160,000 clones, around 79% of them seen once, and the ten largest clones take 7.5% to 9%. V shed 0 bases and J 9 bases; nucleotides not matched to a gene: 7. This CDR3 is 15 amino acids long. Germline V gene data show CDR1 as SGDLS and CDR2 as YYNGEE. The sequence came from a man aged 30 to 45 in good health and CMV-seropositive. The chain combines TRBV9 with TRBJ2-1; 9 bases match TRBD2. The sample taken for sequencing was PBMCs. The CDR3 spells CASSVEAGGVSEQFF. Written as DNA, the CDR3 is TGTGCCAGCAGCGTAGAGGCGGGAGGGGTAAGTGAGCAGTTCTTC.